This TCR beta chain comes out of a study of siplizumab effects on memory and regulatory T cells. Profiling relied on immunoSEQ multiplex PCR, and the TCRdb table lists in-frame clones only, not all of them. The sample shows 50,000 or so clones, just over 90% of them seen only once. This clone occurred a few times. The CDR3 is 14 amino acids. Per germline, CDR1 SGHRS and CDR2 YFSETQ. Trimming removed 5 bases from V and 1 base from J, with 11 bases in between. This receptor was obtained from a human donor in good health. The specimen was CD8+ T cells sorted from blood. The genes are TRBV5-1 and TRBJ2-3; weak D call: TRBD1 (6 bases). CDR3 DNA sequence: TGCGCCAGCAGGTACGGACAGCGCACAGATACGCAGTATTTT. It encodes CASRYGQRTDTQYF.